This entry lists 26 T cell receptor beta chains sequenced from one sample in a study of blood T cell repertoires in COVID-19. Libraries were prepared by immunoSEQ multiplex PCR; TCRdb keeps only in-frame clonotypes and omits some of them. The repertoire holds 150,000 to 200,000 clones, with around 79% as singletons. Sequenced: peripheral blood. The source of these receptors is a woman between 35 and 50 years old with COVID-19, enrolled during active disease.

The V and J genes are TRBV18 and TRBJ2-2; possible D gene TRBD1, 6 bases. Trimming cost V 0 bases and J 1 base, with 12 bases left between them. CDR1 KGHSH and CDR2 LQKENI come from the germline V gene. CDR3 length: 17 residues. The CDR3 here is CASSPPNGQKNTGELFF. In nucleotides, the CDR3 is TGTGCCAGCTCACCACCGAACGGACAGAAGAACACCGGGGAGCTGTTTTTT.

The rearrangement uses TRBV21-1 and TRBJ1-1. TRBV21-1 is noted as a pseudogene. CDR3 size: 16 residues. The CDR3 here is CASSKEGGGEDTEAFF. The CDR3 DNA sequence: TGTGCCAGCAGCAAAGAGGGGGGAGGGGAAGACACTGAAGCTTTCTTT.

The rearrangement links TRBV5-4 to TRBJ2-3; TRBD2 might be the D (5 bases). Per germline, CDR1 SGHNT and CDR2 YYREEE (reference sequence). Deletions cut 4 bases from V and 0 bases from J, with 15 bases between. The CDR3 runs to 16 residues. This CDR3 reads CASSLLGGHSTDTQYF. Written as DNA, the CDR3 is TGTGCCAGCAGCCTGCTCGGAGGCCATAGCACAGATACGCAGTATTTT.

A few counts support this clone. J is TRBJ1-6 and V is TRBV7-2, with 7 positions matching TRBD1. Germline V gene lookup returns CDR1 SGHTA and CDR2 FQGNSA. CDR3 length equals 14 residues. With 5 bases clipped from V and 9 bases from J, the junction kept 7 bases outside the gene matches. CDR3 amino acids: CASSPDRAVSPLHF. Written as DNA, the CDR3 is TGTGCCAGCAGCCCCGACAGGGCGGTTTCACCCCTCCACTTT.

The chain recombines TRBV19 with TRBJ1-4; D is possibly TRBD1 (5 bases). Germline lookup yields CDR1 LNHDA and CDR2 SQIVND (reference sequence). V was clipped by 3 bases and J by 8 bases, with 16 bases between them. The CDR3 loop spans 15 amino acids. CDR3 sequence (DNA): TGTGCCAGTAGTATTATCGGGGGTAGTTCAGAAAAACTGTTTTTT. Translation: CASSIIGGSSEKLFF.

In this sample, this clone turned up many times. The rearrangement joins TRBV29-1 to TRBJ2-2, with D possibly TRBD2 on 5 matching bases. The CDR3 is made up of 12 amino acids. V was cut by 5 bases and J by 7 bases, with 11 bases left in between. CDR1 is SQVTM, CDR2 ANQGSEA, per germline. CDR3 in amino acids: CSVRFGDGELFF. The CDR3 DNA reads as TGCAGCGTTCGTTTCGGGGACGGGGAGCTGTTTTTT.

The chain uses TRBV10-1 and TRBJ2-7, with 7 nucleotides matching TRBD1. The length of the CDR3 is 13 residues. V lost 6 bases to trimming and J lost 0 bases; unmatched junction nucleotides: 2. The germline gives CDR1 WNHNN, CDR2 SYGVQD (reference sequence). In DNA form, the CDR3 reads TGCGCCAGCAGCGGGGACAGCTCCTACGAGCAGTACTTC. Protein: CASSGDSSYEQYF.

This clone was found once. The rearrangement links TRBV6-6 to TRBJ1-2; 9 positions match TRBD1. This CDR3 spans 15 amino acids. CDR1 and CDR2 from the germline V gene are MNHNY and SVGAGI (reference sequence). Germline trimming cut 9 bases from V and 4 bases from J; bases unmatched to any gene: 12. The CDR3, as DNA: TGTGCCAGTGCGCCAGGGACAGGGACCGGCTATGGCTACACCTTC. Residues: CASAPGTGTGYGYTF.

This chain connects TRBV14 to TRBJ2-7; maybe TRBD2 (5 bases). Trimming removed 0 bases from V and 6 bases from J, with 15 bases in between. This CDR3 spans 15 amino acids. Germline values: CDR1 SGHDN, CDR2 FVKESK. The CDR3 protein is CASSQDTGIAREQYF. The CDR3, as DNA: TGTGCCAGCAGCCAAGATACGGGAATTGCCCGCGAGCAGTACTTC. Filled out from reference TRBV14 and TRBJ2-7, the complete variable domain reads EAGVTQFPSHSVIEKGQTVTLRCDPISGHDNLYWYRRVMGKEIKFLLHFVKESKQDESGMPNNRFLAERTGGTYSTLKVQPAELEDSGVYFCASSQDTGIAREQYFGPGTRLTVT.

The chain uses TRBV5-4 and TRBJ2-7; no clear D. V dropped 0 bases and J dropped 4 bases, with 14 bases sitting between them. Germline CDR1 SGHNT, CDR2 YYREEE (reference sequence). The CDR3 loop spans 15 amino acids. CDR3 nucleotides: TGTGCCAGCAGCTTGGGGCAGGTAGTACTTTACGAGCAGTACTTC. It codes for CASSLGQVVLYEQYF.

V usage is TRBV5-1 and J usage is TRBJ2-3; 7 bases align to TRBD2. The CDR3 is made up of 15 amino acids. Germline CDR1 reads SGHRS; CDR2 reads YFSETQ. The trim removed 4 bases at V and 2 bases at J, leaving 7 bases unmatched. This CDR3 reads CASSGAGTNTDTQYF. The CDR3 DNA reads TGCGCCAGCAGCGGCGCCGGGACTAACACAGATACGCAGTATTTT.

The chain has TRBV11-2 and TRBJ2-7, with unresolved D. Germline V gene data show CDR1 as SGHAT and CDR2 as FQNNGV. This CDR3 comprises 11 residues. V was clipped by 5 bases and J by 4 bases, with 6 bases between them. The CDR3 DNA is TGTGCCAGCAGCCCCGCGTACGAGCAGTACTTC. Protein product: CASSPAYEQYF.

V usage is TRBV5-1 and J usage is TRBJ2-3; no firm D call. In germline, CDR1 is SGHRS, CDR2 YFSETQ. V lost 0 bases to trimming and J lost 4 bases, with 6 bases between them. CDR3 size: 13 residues. The CDR3 sequence: CASSLGQSDTQYF. CDR3 DNA: TGCGCCAGCAGCTTGGGACAATCAGATACGCAGTATTTT.

The chain employs TRBV24-1 and TRBJ2-3; 7 bases are a match to TRBD2. Trimming removed 9 bases from V and 3 bases from J; junction bases left unmatched: 5. The CDR3 runs 13 residues. Germline assignment: CDR1 KGHDR and CDR2 SFDVKD. CDR3 in amino acids: CATGGDSTDTQYF. CDR3 in DNA: TGTGCCACCGGGGGGGATTCGACAGATACGCAGTATTTT.

The chain employs TRBV19 and TRBJ1-5; the match to TRBD1 covers 7 bases. The CDR3 has 16 residues. Germline CDR1 and CDR2: LNHDA and SQIVND (reference sequence). The V and J ends lost 6 bases and 2 bases, in that order; junction bases with no gene match: 10. The chain's CDR3 is CASRALDREGNQPQHF. CDR3 nucleotide sequence: TGTGCCAGTAGGGCTCTCGACAGGGAGGGCAATCAGCCCCAGCATTTT.

The gene calls are TRBV18 and TRBJ2-5; D is uncertain. The CDR3 consists of 15 residues. Trimming left V 0 bases short and J 3 bases short, with 11 bases between. The V gene's germline CDR1 is KGHSH and CDR2 LQKENI. CDR3 sequence reads: CASSPPMRLEETQYF. CDR3 in DNA: TGTGCCAGCTCACCACCGATGAGACTTGAAGAGACCCAGTACTTC.

CDR3 sequence: CASSLSPSGELFF. CDR3 DNA sequence: TGCGCCAGCAGCTTGAGCCCCTCAGGGGAGCTGTTTTTT. The chain couples TRBV5-1 to TRBJ2-2; no definite D call. The CDR3 contains 13 residues. Germline CDR1 SGHRS, CDR2 YFSETQ. The V and J ends lost 1 base and 8 bases respectively, with 9 bases between them.

The chain carries TRBV2 and TRBJ2-7, with 7 bases lining up with TRBD1. The CDR3 totals 14 residues. The germline CDR1 and CDR2 sequences are SNHLY and FYNNEI. Trimming cost V 5 bases and J 2 bases; bases outside gene matches: 6. CDR3 in amino acids: CASSYNDRAYEQYF. CDR3 nucleotides: TGTGCCAGCAGTTACAACGACAGGGCCTACGAGCAGTACTTC.

The chain combines TRBV4-2 with TRBJ1-2; D is possibly TRBD1 (6 bases). V was clipped by 1 base and J by 7 bases, with 16 bases between them. The CDR3 consists of 15 residues. Germline V gives CDR1 LGHNA, CDR2 YNFKEQ. CDR3 DNA: TGTGCCAGCAGCCAAGCCTTCCAGGGGAGGGGTGGCTACACCTTC. This encodes CASSQAFQGRGGYTF.

This chain uses TRBV9 with TRBJ2-1; 8 bases are shared with TRBD1. Germline assignment: CDR1 SGDLS and CDR2 YYNGEE. V shed 2 bases, J shed 6 bases, and the junction held 7 bases outside the gene matches. The CDR3 is 15 amino acids. CDR3 DNA: TGTGCCAGCAGCGTTACGACAGGGGAGTCCAATGAGCAGTTCTTC. Translating it yields CASSVTTGESNEQFF.

This chain links TRBV30 with TRBJ1-1; 7 nucleotides align to TRBD1. V was pared by 4 bases and J by 5 bases, with 10 bases of the junction left unmatched. The CDR3 contains 14 residues. The germline V gene has CDR1 GTSNPN and CDR2 SVGIG (reference sequence). CDR3: CAWILQGRKTEAFF. For the CDR3, the DNA is TGTGCCTGGATCCTACAGGGGCGCAAGACTGAAGCTTTCTTT. Combining the CDR3 with reference TRBV30 and TRBJ1-1 gives the whole variable domain SQTIHQWPATLVQPVGSPLSLECTVEGTSNPNLYWYRQAAGRGLQLLFYSVGIGQISSEVPQNLSASRPQDRQFILSSKKLLLSDSGFYLCAWILQGRKTEAFFGQGTRLTVV.

This chain links TRBV12-3 or TRBV12-4 with TRBJ1-2, with TRBD1 as a possible D gene (6 bases). Deletions cut 5 bases from V and 4 bases from J, with 11 bases between. This CDR3 spans 13 amino acids. DNA of the CDR3: TGTGCCAGCAGTATCGGACAGTCCTATGGCTACACCTTC. As protein: CASSIGQSYGYTF.

The rearrangement joins TRBV9 to TRBJ2-7, with D unclear. This CDR3 contains 14 residues. Germline values: CDR1 SGDLS, CDR2 YYNGEE. Trimming shortened V by 2 bases and J by 0 bases, and 9 bases separated the two germline ends. The CDR3 DNA reads as TGTGCCAGCAGCGTTATTGCGGACTCCTACGAGCAGTACTTC. Encoded protein: CASSVIADSYEQYF. The full variable domain, in which reference TRBV9 and TRBJ2-7 provide the parts outside the CDR3, is DSGVTQTPKHLITATGQRVTLRCSPRSGDLSVYWYQQSLDQGLQFLIQYYNGEERAKGNILERFSAQQFPDLHSELNLSSLELGDSALYFCASSVIADSYEQYFGPGTRLTVT.

The table lists this clone with a count of one. The chain has TRBV2 and TRBJ2-1, with 8 nucleotides matching TRBD1. The CDR3 contains 15 residues. Germline CDR1 SNHLY, CDR2 FYNNEI. The V segment lost 8 bases and the J segment 5 bases; nucleotides outside the gene matches: 11. For the CDR3, the DNA is TGTGCCAGCCGACAGATGGGGACAGGCGACAATGAGCAGTTCTTC. Translating it yields CASRQMGTGDNEQFF.

The sample holds one count of this clone. This chain joins TRBV11-2 and TRBJ1-4, with 9 nucleotides matching TRBD1. Germline CDR1 reads SGHAT; CDR2 reads FQNNGV. This CDR3 has 15 residues. V lost 4 bases to trimming and J lost 7 bases; unmatched junction nucleotides: 7. DNA of the CDR3: TGTGCCAGCAGCTACGGACAGGGGCGAGGTGAAAAACTGTTTTTT. Its translation: CASSYGQGRGEKLFF.

This clone appeared once. The CDR3 nucleotides are TGTGCCAGTAACGGGGGGGGTACCTACGAGCAGTACTTC. Protein: CASNGGGTYEQYF. This sequence joins TRBV6-5 and TRBJ2-7, with 8 bases matching TRBD2. V shed 9 bases and J 2 bases; nucleotides not matched to a gene: 6. CDR1 is MNHEY and CDR2 is SVGAGI in the germline V gene. The CDR3 is 13 residues long.